A selection of T cell receptor beta chains follows, all from one sample in a study of blood T cell repertoires in COVID-19. The protocol was immunoSEQ multiplex PCR, while the TCRdb copy is restricted to in-frame clones and leaves out a portion. The table includes roughly 100,000 clones, about 80% detected once. Sequenced sample: peripheral blood. Receptors were obtained from a man aged 65-85 years with acute or convalescent COVID-19. Each CDR3 is given with its conserved first and last residue. The order of the fields is CDR3 length, clone size, V gene, D gene, J gene, CDR3 protein, CDR3 DNA. A D gene is named only where the DNA matches it firmly. Where a row states a size, it is once, few, many or the class of an expanded clone; other rows omit it.

len: 14; abundance: medium-sized; v_gene: TRBV7-8; d_gene: -; j_gene: TRBJ2-3; CDR3aa: CASSLGELRDTQYF; CDR3nt: TGTGCCAGCAGCTTAGGAGAGCTCCGGGATACGCAGTATTTT
len: 14; abundance: -; v_gene: TRBV9; d_gene: -; j_gene: TRBJ2-3; CDR3aa: CASSVEVGADTQYF; CDR3nt: TGTGCCAGCAGCGTAGAAGTGGGCGCAGATACGCAGTATTTT
len: 14; abundance: -; v_gene: TRBV28; d_gene: -; j_gene: TRBJ1-1; CDR3aa: CASSLRGENTEAFF; CDR3nt: TGTGCCAGCAGTTTGCGGGGCGAAAACACTGAAGCTTTCTTT
len: 13; abundance: -; v_gene: TRBV11-2; d_gene: -; j_gene: TRBJ2-5; CDR3aa: CASTGVARETQYF; CDR3nt: TGTGCCAGCACCGGAGTAGCGCGGGAGACCCAGTACTTC
len: 14; abundance: -; v_gene: TRBV29-1; d_gene: -; j_gene: TRBJ1-1; CDR3aa: CSVTLTRPRTEAFF; CDR3nt: TGCAGCGTCACCTTGACCAGGCCAAGGACTGAAGCTTTCTTT
len: 14; abundance: -; v_gene: TRBV19; d_gene: -; j_gene: TRBJ1-5; CDR3aa: CASSIRGGRQPQHF; CDR3nt: TGTGCCAGTAGTATAAGGGGAGGACGCCAGCCCCAGCATTTT
len: 11; abundance: -; v_gene: TRBV6-5; d_gene: -; j_gene: TRBJ1-1; CDR3aa: CASSYYEEAFF; CDR3nt: TGTGCCAGCAGTTACTATGAGGAAGCTTTCTTT
len: 14; abundance: -; v_gene: TRBV12-5; d_gene: -; j_gene: TRBJ2-3; CDR3aa: CASGLNSNTDTQYF; CDR3nt: TGTGCTAGTGGTTTGAACAGCAACACAGATACGCAGTATTTT
len: 14; abundance: -; v_gene: TRBV28; d_gene: -; j_gene: TRBJ2-1; CDR3aa: CASMGSSGYNEQFF; CDR3nt: TGTGCCAGCATGGGTAGTAGCGGCTACAATGAGCAGTTCTTC
len: 13; abundance: -; v_gene: TRBV4-1; d_gene: TRBD2; j_gene: TRBJ2-7; CDR3aa: CASSQTSYLEQYF; CDR3nt: TGCGCCAGCAGCCAGACTAGCTACCTTGAGCAGTACTTC
len: 17; abundance: -; v_gene: TRBV29-1; d_gene: TRBD2; j_gene: TRBJ2-1; CDR3aa: CSVEDPLAGSSYNEQFF; CDR3nt: TGCAGCGTTGAAGACCCGTTAGCGGGGAGCTCCTACAATGAGCAGTTCTTC
len: 15; abundance: -; v_gene: TRBV5-4; d_gene: -; j_gene: TRBJ2-3; CDR3aa: CASSLATGYTDTQYF; CDR3nt: TGTGCCAGCAGCTTGGCAACAGGGTACACAGATACGCAGTATTTT
len: 13; abundance: -; v_gene: TRBV18; d_gene: TRBD1; j_gene: TRBJ1-2; CDR3aa: CASSSDRGPGYTF; CDR3nt: TGTGCCAGCTCAAGCGACAGGGGTCCTGGCTACACCTTC
len: 12; abundance: few; v_gene: TRBV28; d_gene: -; j_gene: TRBJ1-5; CDR3aa: CASGGGNQPQHF; CDR3nt: TGTGCCAGCGGGGGAGGGAATCAGCCCCAGCATTTT
len: 14; abundance: once; v_gene: TRBV6-5; d_gene: TRBD1; j_gene: TRBJ1-1; CDR3aa: CASSFQGAPTEAFF; CDR3nt: TGTGCCAGCAGTTTCCAGGGGGCGCCGACTGAAGCTTTCTTT
len: 15; abundance: -; v_gene: TRBV19; d_gene: -; j_gene: TRBJ2-6; CDR3aa: CASSIGQTGANVLTF; CDR3nt: TGTGCCAGTAGTATCGGACAGACTGGGGCCAACGTCCTGACTTTC
len: 17; abundance: -; v_gene: TRBV28; d_gene: TRBD1; j_gene: TRBJ2-5; CDR3aa: CASSSLERTGARETQYF; CDR3nt: TGTGCCAGCAGTTCACTCGAACGGACAGGGGCTCGAGAGACCCAGTACTTC
len: 13; abundance: -; v_gene: TRBV18; d_gene: -; j_gene: TRBJ1-3; CDR3aa: CAAQAGTGNTIYF; CDR3nt: TGTGCCGCTCAGGCAGGGACTGGAAACACCATATATTTT
len: 13; abundance: -; v_gene: TRBV9; d_gene: TRBD1; j_gene: TRBJ2-7; CDR3aa: CASSADRVYEQYF; CDR3nt: TGTGCCAGCAGCGCGGACAGGGTCTACGAGCAGTACTTC
len: 15; abundance: -; v_gene: TRBV19; d_gene: -; j_gene: TRBJ2-6; CDR3aa: CASSIAGSGANVLTF; CDR3nt: TGTGCCAGTAGTATAGCCGGGTCTGGGGCCAACGTCCTGACTTTC
len: 14; abundance: -; v_gene: TRBV28; d_gene: -; j_gene: TRBJ1-1; CDR3aa: CASNLGVGITEAFF; CDR3nt: TGTGCCAGCAACCTAGGGGTCGGCATCACTGAAGCTTTCTTT
len: 17; abundance: -; v_gene: TRBV7-9; d_gene: TRBD2; j_gene: TRBJ2-3; CDR3aa: CASSSGRSGLAGGQQYF; CDR3nt: TGTGCCAGCAGCTCGGGTCGATCGGGACTAGCGGGGGGGCAACAGTATTTT
len: 16; abundance: many; v_gene: TRBV2; d_gene: -; j_gene: TRBJ2-7; CDR3aa: CASSGRGLGPNSEQYF; CDR3nt: TGTGCCAGCAGTGGGAGAGGGCTAGGACCCAATTCCGAGCAGTACTTC
len: 15; abundance: once; v_gene: TRBV5-4; d_gene: TRBD1; j_gene: TRBJ1-2; CDR3aa: CASSLLSDRVYGYTF; CDR3nt: TGTGCCAGCAGCTTACTATCCGACAGGGTCTATGGCTACACCTTC
len: 13; abundance: -; v_gene: TRBV11-3; d_gene: TRBD1; j_gene: TRBJ2-7; CDR3aa: CASSSRDSYEQYF; CDR3nt: TGTGCCAGCAGCTCTCGGGACAGCTACGAGCAGTACTTC
len: 17; abundance: -; v_gene: TRBV5-6; d_gene: TRBD1; j_gene: TRBJ1-1; CDR3aa: CASSLTPGQDSNTEAFF; CDR3nt: TGTGCCAGCAGCTTGACGCCGGGACAGGATTCGAACACTGAAGCTTTCTTT
len: 15; abundance: -; v_gene: TRBV7-9; d_gene: TRBD2; j_gene: TRBJ2-3; CDR3aa: CASSYSGASTDTQYF; CDR3nt: TGTGCCAGCAGCTATAGCGGGGCTAGCACAGATACGCAGTATTTT
len: 12; abundance: -; v_gene: TRBV24-1; d_gene: -; j_gene: TRBJ1-2; CDR3aa: CATSAGDYGYTF; CDR3nt: TGTGCCACCAGTGCAGGGGACTATGGCTACACCTTC
len: 19; abundance: -; v_gene: TRBV7-9; d_gene: TRBD1; j_gene: TRBJ2-3; CDR3aa: CASSIPRDRDLYSTDTQYF; CDR3nt: TGTGCCAGCAGCATCCCCCGGGACAGGGACCTCTATAGCACAGATACGCAGTATTTT
len: 13; abundance: few; v_gene: TRBV19; d_gene: -; j_gene: TRBJ1-5; CDR3aa: CASLRGPNQPQHF; CDR3nt: TGTGCCAGTCTCAGGGGCCCCAATCAGCCCCAGCATTTT
len: 15; abundance: -; v_gene: TRBV6-5; d_gene: -; j_gene: TRBJ2-1; CDR3aa: CASVEGYSLGNEQFF; CDR3nt: TGTGCCAGCGTGGAGGGGTATTCTTTAGGCAATGAGCAGTTCTTC
len: 18; abundance: few; v_gene: TRBV5-1; d_gene: TRBD2; j_gene: TRBJ2-3; CDR3aa: CASSFSSRGGLHTDTQYF; CDR3nt: TGCGCCAGCAGCTTCTCCTCACGGGGGGGCTTACACACAGATACGCAGTATTTT